Below are 16 T cell receptor beta chains sequenced from a single sample in a study of blood T cell repertoires in COVID-19. Clones were sequenced by immunoSEQ multiplex PCR, and TCRdb holds only the in-frame ones, with some missing. The profile covers roughly 56,000 clones, with roughly 86% appearing a single time and about 14% taken by the ten largest. Sequences were obtained from peripheral blood. Every receptor here comes from a human donor in a cohort sampled during active COVID-19.

This clone is a singleton in its sample. The chain joins TRBV7-3 to TRBJ2-1; 11 bases are shared with TRBD1. V was clipped by 5 bases and J by 8 bases; unmatched bases: 8. Germline CDR1 reads SGHTA; CDR2 reads FQGTGA. The CDR3 length is 15 residues. As DNA, the CDR3 is TGTGCCAGCAGCGGACAGGGGGCGGTTTACGATGAGCAGTTCTTC. It yields the protein CASSGQGAVYDEQFF.

The rearrangement uses TRBV29-1 and TRBJ1-1; D might be TRBD1 (5 bases). Germline assignment: CDR1 SQVTM and CDR2 ANQGSEA. Trimming removed 1 base at V and 3 bases at J, with 9 bases between. The CDR3 is made up of 13 amino acids. CDR3: CSVEVARDTEAFF. The CDR3 DNA follows: TGCAGCGTTGAAGTAGCCAGGGACACTGAAGCTTTCTTT.

The genes are TRBV3-1 (or the pseudogene TRBV3-2) and TRBJ2-6, with D possibly being TRBD2 (6 bases). The V and J ends lost 6 bases and 0 bases respectively, with 9 bases between them. Looked up from germline, CDR1 is LGHDT and CDR2 is YNNKEL (reference sequence). CDR3 size: 15 residues. The CDR3 nucleotides are TGTGCCAGCAGACCGCGGGGCTCTGGGGCCAACGTCCTGACTTTC. Protein sequence: CASRPRGSGANVLTF.

This clone was seen more than once but under ten times. The chain couples TRBV27 to TRBJ2-1; 9 bases line up with TRBD2. V was pared by 5 bases and J by 6 bases, with 8 bases of the junction left unmatched. CDR3 length equals 15 residues. Germline V CDR1 and CDR2: MNHEY, SMNVEV (reference sequence). The CDR3 DNA is TGTGCCAGCAGTCGGCCGGGGACTAGCCTCAATGAGCAGTTCTTC. Its protein is CASSRPGTSLNEQFF.

This clone was counted between two and nine times. The V and J genes are TRBV21-1 and TRBJ1-2; TRBD1 was called by the table and not checked on the DNA. TRBV21-1 is a pseudogene locus. The CDR3 extends over 13 amino acids. Written as DNA, the CDR3 is TGTGCCAGCAGCATCGACAGAAGCAATGGCTACACCTTC. Translated, it gives CASSIDRSNGYTF.

This chain joins TRBV19 and TRBJ2-7; 8 bases are shared with TRBD1. Germline V gene lookup returns CDR1 LNHDA and CDR2 SQIVND (reference sequence). The J segment lost 6 bases and the V segment lost 4 bases, leaving 11 bases of the junction unmatched. The CDR3 is 15 residues long. The CDR3 sequence is CASSTSFQGAGEQYF. The CDR3 DNA reads as TGTGCCAGTAGTACATCATTTCAGGGGGCGGGCGAGCAGTACTTC.

The genes are TRBV29-1 and TRBJ1-2; TRBD1 aligns across 7 bases. Trimming removed 6 bases from V and 2 bases from J; junction bases left unmatched: 3. Germline CDR1 reads SQVTM; CDR2 reads ANQGSEA. This CDR3 region has 12 residues. The CDR3 sequence is CSVNRGNYGYTF. For the CDR3, the DNA is TGCAGCGTAAACAGGGGCAACTATGGCTACACCTTC.

The genes are TRBV7-6 and TRBJ2-7, with TRBD2 as a possible D gene (5 bases). Germline lookup yields CDR1 SGHVS and CDR2 FNYEAQ. The CDR3 runs to 13 residues. Trimming pared 0 bases from V and 7 bases from J, leaving 10 bases between. Here the CDR3 reads CASSLAGVSEQYF. CDR3 sequence (DNA): TGTGCCAGCAGCTTAGCGGGAGTGAGTGAGCAGTACTTC.

This clone was counted once. J is TRBJ2-7 and V is TRBV19; 11 bases align to TRBD1. J was trimmed by 4 bases and V by 6 bases; bases with no gene match: 2. The CDR3 totals 13 residues. CDR1 and CDR2 (germline): LNHDA, SQIVND (reference sequence). The CDR3 DNA reads as TGTGCCAGTAGCGGGACAGGGGGGTACGAGCAGTACTTC. Residues: CASSGTGGYEQYF.

This chain uses TRBV28 with TRBJ1-2; a weak D match, TRBD1 (6 bases). Germline-derived CDR1 and CDR2 are MDHEN and SYDVKM. Trimming left V 3 bases short and J 4 bases short, with 9 bases between. The CDR3 is made up of 13 amino acids. Here the CDR3 reads CASSLGHSYGYTF. The DNA for the CDR3 is TGTGCCAGCAGTTTGGGACACTCCTATGGCTACACCTTC.

This clone turned up a few times. This chain connects TRBV14 to TRBJ2-3; TRBD1 might be the D (6 bases). Trimming left V 1 base short and J 2 bases short, with 10 bases between. The CDR3 sequence is 15 residues long. In germline, CDR1 is SGHDN, CDR2 FVKESK. CDR3 sequence: CASSQGQGLTDTQYF. The CDR3 DNA reads TGTGCCAGCAGCCAAGGTCAGGGGCTCACAGATACGCAGTATTTT.

The J gene is TRBJ1-5, the V gene TRBV6-2 or TRBV6-3; possibly TRBD1 for D (5 bases). Deletions cut 1 base from V and 5 bases from J, with 6 bases between. The CDR3 has 13 amino acids. CDR1 is MNHEY and CDR2 is SVGEGT in the germline V gene. Here the CDR3 DNA reads TGTGCCAGCAGTTACTGGGGCGATCAGCCCCAGCATTTT. It encodes CASSYWGDQPQHF.

The V call is TRBV5-4, the J call TRBJ2-7, with TRBD1 identical over 9 bases. CDR1 is SGHNT and CDR2 is YYREEE in the germline V gene (reference sequence). V was clipped by 3 bases and J by 1 base; unmatched bases: 2. The CDR3 has 14 amino acids. This CDR3 is CASSSGQGSYEQYF. CDR3 nucleotide sequence: TGTGCCAGCAGCTCCGGACAGGGGTCCTACGAGCAGTACTTC. Full variable domain (rest looked up from reference TRBV5-4 and TRBJ2-7): ETGVTQSPTHLIKTRGQQVTLRCSSQSGHNTVSWYQQALGQGPQFIFQYYREEENGRGNFPPRFSGLQFPNYSSELNVNALELDDSALYLCASSSGQGSYEQYFGPGTRLTVT.

The chain uses TRBV7-2 and TRBJ1-6; tentative D call: TRBD1 (6 bases). The CDR3 is 16 residues long. V gave up 2 bases and J gave up 0 bases, with 8 bases separating them. Germline lookup yields CDR1 SGHTA and CDR2 FQGNSA. CDR3 DNA sequence: TGTGCCAGCAGCTTAACAGGGAGCTCCTATAATTCACCCCTCCACTTT. Protein: CASSLTGSSYNSPLHF.

This chain connects TRBV20-1 to TRBJ1-2; 7 positions match TRBD1. CDR1 is DFQATT, CDR2 SNEGSKA, per germline (reference sequence). The CDR3 consists of 14 residues. Germline trimming cut 3 bases from V and 4 bases from J; bases unmatched to any gene: 8. The CDR3 sequence: CSASLDRASYGYTF. The CDR3 nucleotides are TGCAGTGCTAGTCTTGACAGGGCAAGCTATGGCTACACCTTC.

This rearrangement joins TRBV18 to TRBJ2-7; 9 nucleotides match TRBD1. After removal of 5 bases from V and 4 bases from J, the junction contained 6 bases not matched to a gene. CDR1 and CDR2 (germline): KGHSH, LQKENI. The CDR3 length is 14 residues. The CDR3 loop is CASSWDRAAYEQYF. The DNA of the CDR3 is TGTGCCAGCTCATGGGACAGGGCGGCATACGAGCAGTACTTC.